This T cell receptor beta chain was identified during a study of T cell repertoires in cytomegalovirus infection. General study findings and limits: Identification of carriers of CMV plus the relevant HLA was achieved through cumulative public TCR beta family frequency. The ex vivo response was dominated by HLA-C-restricted CMV-specific TCR beta clonotypes.

A note on this clonotype: What it binds is not known.

TCRdb re-analysed the reads in MiXCR, keeping a single row per CDR3 protein. The data contain about 310,000 distinct CDR3 sequences, more than 20% of them seen just once; the ten biggest clones take up 10% to 15%. With 3 bases clipped from V and 7 bases from J, the junction kept 10 bases outside the gene matches. This CDR3 spans 15 amino acids. Germline CDR1 is DFQATT and CDR2 is SNEGSKA (reference sequence). The rearrangement joins TRBV20-1 to TRBJ1-5; 9 bases line up with TRBD1. Source: cultured PBMCs, taken from culture after CMV antigen stimulation. This clonotype originated in a human donor in good health (CMV status not recorded). Some clones in this sample may be carry-over from other donors' samples. The CDR3 here is CSASSRTGESQPQHF. In DNA form, the CDR3 reads TGCAGTGCTAGTTCTCGGACAGGGGAAAGCCAGCCCCAGCATTTT.